Listed below are T cell receptor beta chains from one sample, sequenced in a study of OX40 agonist ivuxolimab in advanced cancers. The method was immunoSEQ multiplex PCR; TCRdb's version includes in-frame clones alone and lacks a portion of them. This sample has 97,000 or so clones, with nearly 90% found just once. The sequences come from CD4+ or CD8+ T cells sorted from blood, collected in a trial of the OX40 agonist ivuxolimab. These receptors all come from an adult with an advanced solid tumor such as melanoma, head and neck, liver or kidney cancer. Both conserved end residues are part of each CDR3. D genes are given only for firm matches. Clone size is shown for a subset of rows, as once, few, many or a class of expanded clone.

TRBD2 . TRBJ2-3 TRBV19 TGTGCCAGTAGCCAAAGTCCAGCGGGGATACAAGATACGCAGTATTTT CASSQSPAGIQDTQYF
TRBD1 few TRBJ1-5 TRBV19 TGTGCCAGTAGTATTGGACAGGGGGCTGGTGATCAGCCCCAGCATTTT CASSIGQGAGDQPQHF
. . TRBJ2-3 TRBV10-3 TGTGCCATCAGTGTCACAGATACGCAGTATTTT CAISVTDTQYF
. . TRBJ2-2 TRBV19 TGTGTCACCCAAGACAGACTCAACACCGGGGAGCTGTTTTTT CVTQDRLNTGELFF
. . TRBJ2-5 TRBV27 TGTGCCAGCAGTTTGAGGCAGCAAGGGGAGACCCAGTACTTC CASSLRQQGETQYF
TRBD2 . TRBJ2-2 TRBV5-4 TGTGCCAGCAGCACTAGCGGGAGTGTGAACACCGGGGAGCTGTTTTTT CASSTSGSVNTGELFF
TRBD1 . TRBJ2-5 TRBV30 TGTGCCTGGAGACTTCCGGGACAGGGAGAGACCCAGTACTTC CAWRLPGQGETQYF
. once TRBJ2-5 TRBV10-3 TGTGCCATCAGTGAGACCTATGACGGCCAAGAGACCCAGTACTTC CAISETYDGQETQYF
TRBD2 once TRBJ2-1 TRBV28 TGTGCCAGCAGTCAACTAGCGGGAGGATACAATGAGCAGTTCTTC CASSQLAGGYNEQFF
. . TRBJ1-2 TRBV7-2 TGTGCCAGCAGCTTCAGAGAGGGCGGCTACACCTTC CASSFREGGYTF
TRBD1 . TRBJ1-4 TRBV5-1 TGCGCCAGCAGCTCGACAGGGAGTAATGAAAAACTGTTTTTT CASSSTGSNEKLFF
. . TRBJ1-4 TRBV6-5 TGTGCCAGCAGGCTTTTAGGGGACGTAGAAGAAAAACTGTTTTTT CASRLLGDVEEKLFF
TRBD1 . TRBJ2-2 TRBV29-1 TGCAGCGTCCGACAGGGGTGGAACACCGGGGAGCTGTTTTTT CSVRQGWNTGELFF
. . TRBJ2-7 TRBV6-6 TGTGCCAGCCGTTGGGACACCGACTACGAGCAGTACTTC CASRWDTDYEQYF
. . TRBJ2-6 TRBV11-2 TGTGCCAGCAGCTTAGGGCGTTTCTCTGGGGCCAACGTCCTGACTTTC CASSLGRFSGANVLTF
. . TRBJ1-3 TRBV15 TGTGCCACCAGCAGAGATAACTCAGGCTACTCTGGAAACACCATATATTTT CATSRDNSGYSGNTIYF
TRBD2 . TRBJ2-2 TRBV19 TGTGCCAGTAGTATTCCCAGCGGGAGAGGGGTTGCCGGGGAGCTGTTTTTT CASSIPSGRGVAGELFF
. . TRBJ2-7 TRBV6-1 TGTGCCACCGCCGGGGGCGTCTCCTACGAGCAGTACTTC CATAGGVSYEQYF
. once TRBJ1-2 TRBV28 TGTGCCAGCAGTTTAGTTGGGAGTAGCGGCGGCTACACCTTC CASSLVGSSGGYTF
. few TRBJ1-1 TRBV12-5 TGTGCTAGTGCTCTAGGAGCGAACACTGAAGCTTTCTTT CASALGANTEAFF
. . TRBJ2-7 TRBV19 TGTGCCAGTAGTATAGAGGCCCTCAACTACGAGCAGTACTTC CASSIEALNYEQYF
TRBD1 . TRBJ1-1 TRBV27 TGTGCCAGCAGTTTGCAGGGGGCGAGAACTGAAGCTTTCTTT CASSLQGARTEAFF
. . TRBJ1-2 TRBV11-2 TGTGCCAGCAGCCTCTCTGACGGAGGCTATGGCTACACCTTC CASSLSDGGYGYTF
. . TRBJ2-4 TRBV7-2 TGTGCCAGCAGCTTAGTTAGGGCAGATCTAGCCAAAAACATTCAGTACTTC CASSLVRADLAKNIQYF
TRBD1 few TRBJ1-1 TRBV29-1 TGCAGCGCCCCGGGACAGGGCGGCCTTAACACTGAAGCTTTCTTT CSAPGQGGLNTEAFF
TRBD2 once TRBJ2-5 TRBV15 TGTGCCACCAGCAATGCTAGCGGGGTCGTCGGAGAGACCCAGTACTTC CATSNASGVVGETQYF
TRBD2 . TRBJ2-5 TRBV6-6 TGTGCCAGCAGTGTCCTGGGGGGGGAGACCCAGTACTTC CASSVLGGETQYF
TRBD2 . TRBJ2-5 TRBV29-1 TGCAGCGTTGACAGCGGGAGGGTAAAAGAGACCCAGTACTTC CSVDSGRVKETQYF